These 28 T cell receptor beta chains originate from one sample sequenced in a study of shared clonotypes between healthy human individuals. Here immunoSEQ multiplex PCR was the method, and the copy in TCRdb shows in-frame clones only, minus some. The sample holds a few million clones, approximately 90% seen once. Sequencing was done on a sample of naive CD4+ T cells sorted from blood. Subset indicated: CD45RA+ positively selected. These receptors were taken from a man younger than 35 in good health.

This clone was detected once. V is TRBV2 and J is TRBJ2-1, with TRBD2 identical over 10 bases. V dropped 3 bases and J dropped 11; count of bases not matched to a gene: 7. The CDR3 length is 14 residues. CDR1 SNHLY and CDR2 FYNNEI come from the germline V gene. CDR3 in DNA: TGTGCCAGCAGTGACGGGCTAGCGGGGGTACAGCAGTTCTTC. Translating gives CASSDGLAGVQQFF.

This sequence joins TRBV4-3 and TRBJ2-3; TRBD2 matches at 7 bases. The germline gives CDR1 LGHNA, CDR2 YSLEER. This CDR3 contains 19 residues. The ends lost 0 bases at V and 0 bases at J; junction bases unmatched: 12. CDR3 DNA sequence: TGCGCCAGCAGCCAAGATATGTCGGGAGGCTCAACTAGCACAGATACGCAGTATTTT. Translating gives CASSQDMSGGSTSTDTQYF.

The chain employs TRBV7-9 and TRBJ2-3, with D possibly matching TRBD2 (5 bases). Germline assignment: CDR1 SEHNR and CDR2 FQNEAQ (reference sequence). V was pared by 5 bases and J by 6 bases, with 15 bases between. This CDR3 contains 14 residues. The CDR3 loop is CASSPRALGDTQYF. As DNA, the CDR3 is TGTGCCAGCAGCCCGAGGGCGTTGGGGGATACGCAGTATTTT.

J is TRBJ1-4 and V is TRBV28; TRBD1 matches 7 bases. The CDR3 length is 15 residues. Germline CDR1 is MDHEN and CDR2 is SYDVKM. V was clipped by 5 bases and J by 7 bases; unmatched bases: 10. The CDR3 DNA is TGTGCCAGCAGTCCCCCGACAGGGCGAGTTGAAAAACTGTTTTTT. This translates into CASSPPTGRVEKLFF.

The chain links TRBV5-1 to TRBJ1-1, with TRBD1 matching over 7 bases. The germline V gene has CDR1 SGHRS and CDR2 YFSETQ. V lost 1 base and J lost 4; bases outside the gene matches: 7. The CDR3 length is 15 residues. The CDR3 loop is CASSLSTGAVTEAFF. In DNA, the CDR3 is TGCGCCAGCAGCTTGTCCACAGGGGCCGTCACTGAAGCTTTCTTT.

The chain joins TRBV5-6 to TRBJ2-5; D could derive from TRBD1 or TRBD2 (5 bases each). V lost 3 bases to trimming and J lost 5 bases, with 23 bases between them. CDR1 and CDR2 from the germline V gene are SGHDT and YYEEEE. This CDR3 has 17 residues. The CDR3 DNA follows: TGTGCCAGCAGCTCCTCCGCTTCGAGGGGTAGGTGGGAGACCCAGTACTTC. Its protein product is CASSSSASRGRWETQYF.

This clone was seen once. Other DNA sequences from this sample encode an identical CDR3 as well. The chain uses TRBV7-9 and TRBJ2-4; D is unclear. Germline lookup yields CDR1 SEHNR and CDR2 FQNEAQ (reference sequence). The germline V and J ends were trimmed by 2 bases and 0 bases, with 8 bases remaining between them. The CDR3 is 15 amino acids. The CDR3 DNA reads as TGTGCCAGCAGCTTATCAGGCCTAGCCAAAAACATTCAGTACTTC. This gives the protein CASSLSGLAKNIQYF.

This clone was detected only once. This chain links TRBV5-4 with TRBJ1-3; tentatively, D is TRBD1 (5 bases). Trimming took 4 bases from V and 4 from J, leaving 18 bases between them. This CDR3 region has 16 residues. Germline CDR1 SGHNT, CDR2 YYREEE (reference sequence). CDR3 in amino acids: CASSHSPGGKGNTIYF. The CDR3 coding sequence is TGTGCCAGCAGCCATTCGCCTGGGGGGAAAGGAAACACCATATATTTT. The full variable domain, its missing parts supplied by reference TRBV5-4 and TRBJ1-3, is ETGVTQSPTHLIKTRGQQVTLRCSSQSGHNTVSWYQQALGQGPQFIFQYYREEENGRGNFPPRFSGLQFPNYSSELNVNALELDDSALYLCASSHSPGGKGNTIYFGEGSWLTVV.

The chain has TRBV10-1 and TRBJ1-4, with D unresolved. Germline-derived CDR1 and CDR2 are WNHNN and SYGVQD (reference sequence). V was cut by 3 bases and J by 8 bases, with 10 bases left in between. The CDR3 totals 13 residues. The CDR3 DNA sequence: TGCGCCAGCAGTGATGGCCCCGACGAAAAACTGTTTTTT. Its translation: CASSDGPDEKLFF.

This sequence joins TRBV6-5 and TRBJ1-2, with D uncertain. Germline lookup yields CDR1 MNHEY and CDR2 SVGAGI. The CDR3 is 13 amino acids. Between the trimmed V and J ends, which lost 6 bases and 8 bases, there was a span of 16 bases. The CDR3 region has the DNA TGTGCCAGCAGAAAGACAATCACCTTGGGCTACACCTTC. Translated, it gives CASRKTITLGYTF.

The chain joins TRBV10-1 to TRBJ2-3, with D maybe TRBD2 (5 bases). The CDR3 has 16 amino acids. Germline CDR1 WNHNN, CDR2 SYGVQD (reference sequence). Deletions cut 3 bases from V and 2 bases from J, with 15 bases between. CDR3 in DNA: TGCGCCAGCAGTGACGGCTACCGGGGATACACAGATACGCAGTATTTT. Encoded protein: CASSDGYRGYTDTQYF.

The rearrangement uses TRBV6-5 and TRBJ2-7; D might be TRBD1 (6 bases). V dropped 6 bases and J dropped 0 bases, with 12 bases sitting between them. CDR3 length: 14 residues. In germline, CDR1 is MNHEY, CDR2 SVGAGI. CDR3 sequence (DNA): TGTGCCAGCAGGACAGGCTTCAGCTCCTACGAGCAGTACTTC. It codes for CASRTGFSSYEQYF.

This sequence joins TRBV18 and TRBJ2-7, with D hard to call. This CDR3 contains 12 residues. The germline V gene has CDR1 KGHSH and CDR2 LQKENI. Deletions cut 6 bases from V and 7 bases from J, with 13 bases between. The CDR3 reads CASSQPLGEQYF. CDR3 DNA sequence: TGTGCCAGCTCCCAACCCTTGGGGGAGCAGTACTTC.

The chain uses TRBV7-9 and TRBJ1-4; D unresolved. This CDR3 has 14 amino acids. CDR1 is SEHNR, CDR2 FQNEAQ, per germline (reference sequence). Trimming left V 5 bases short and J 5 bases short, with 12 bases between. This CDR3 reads CASSLLTDNEKLFF. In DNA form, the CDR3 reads TGTGCCAGCAGCCTCCTGACCGACAATGAAAAACTGTTTTTT.

CDR3 region: CASSFRDSRTDTQYF. CDR3 sequence (DNA): TGTGCCAGCAGCTTCCGGGACAGCCGCACAGATACGCAGTATTTT. This chain uses TRBV7-2 with TRBJ2-3, with 7 bases fitting TRBD1. The V and J ends lost 3 bases and 1 base, in that order; junction bases with no gene match: 4. The CDR3 spans 15 residues. Germline CDR1 SGHTA, CDR2 FQGNSA.

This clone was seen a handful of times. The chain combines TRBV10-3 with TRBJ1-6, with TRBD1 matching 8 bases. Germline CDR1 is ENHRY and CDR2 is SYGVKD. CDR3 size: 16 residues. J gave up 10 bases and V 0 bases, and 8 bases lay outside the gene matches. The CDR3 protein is CAISESIGQGGSPLHF. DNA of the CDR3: TGTGCCATCAGTGAGTCGATTGGACAGGGAGGGTCACCCCTCCACTTT.

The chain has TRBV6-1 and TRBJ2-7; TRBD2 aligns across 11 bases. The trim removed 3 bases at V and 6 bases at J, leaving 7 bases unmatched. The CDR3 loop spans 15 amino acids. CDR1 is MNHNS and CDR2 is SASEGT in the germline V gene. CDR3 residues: CASSDVASGGFEQYF. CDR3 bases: TGTGCCAGCAGTGATGTTGCTAGCGGGGGGTTCGAGCAGTACTTC.

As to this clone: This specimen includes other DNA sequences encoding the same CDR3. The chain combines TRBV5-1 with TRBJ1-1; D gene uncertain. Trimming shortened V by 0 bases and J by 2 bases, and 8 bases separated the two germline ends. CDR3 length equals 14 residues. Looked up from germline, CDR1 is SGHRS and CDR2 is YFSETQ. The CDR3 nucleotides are TGCGCCAGCAGCTTGGGCCAGAGTAACACTGAAGCTTTCTTT. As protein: CASSLGQSNTEAFF.

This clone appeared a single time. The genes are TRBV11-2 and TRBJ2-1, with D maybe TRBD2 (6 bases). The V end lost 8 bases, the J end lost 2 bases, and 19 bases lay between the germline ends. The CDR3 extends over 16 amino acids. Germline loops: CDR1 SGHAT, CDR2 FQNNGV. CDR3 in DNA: TGTGCCAGCTCCGTTACGGGGACGGGAGCCTACAATGAGCAGTTCTTC. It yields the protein CASSVTGTGAYNEQFF.

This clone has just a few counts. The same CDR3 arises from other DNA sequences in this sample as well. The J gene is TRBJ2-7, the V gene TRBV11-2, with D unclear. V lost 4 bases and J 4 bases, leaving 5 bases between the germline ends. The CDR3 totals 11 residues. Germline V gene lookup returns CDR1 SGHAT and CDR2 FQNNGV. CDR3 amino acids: CASSSSYEQYF. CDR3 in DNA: TGTGCCAGCAGCTCCAGTTACGAGCAGTACTTC.

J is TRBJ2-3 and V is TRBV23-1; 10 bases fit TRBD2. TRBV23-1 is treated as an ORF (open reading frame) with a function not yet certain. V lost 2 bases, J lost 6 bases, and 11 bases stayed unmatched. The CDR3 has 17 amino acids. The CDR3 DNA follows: TGCGCCAGCAGTCAACCGAGTCAGCGGGAGGGCCATGATACGCAGTATTTT. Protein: CASSQPSQREGHDTQYF.

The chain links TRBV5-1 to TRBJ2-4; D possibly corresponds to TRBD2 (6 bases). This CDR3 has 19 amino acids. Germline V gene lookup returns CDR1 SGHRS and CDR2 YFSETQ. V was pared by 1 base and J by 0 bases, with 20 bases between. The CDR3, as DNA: TGCGCCAGCAGCTTGAAAGAGATCGGGGACTTCGAAGCCAAAAACATTCAGTACTTC. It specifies CASSLKEIGDFEAKNIQYF.

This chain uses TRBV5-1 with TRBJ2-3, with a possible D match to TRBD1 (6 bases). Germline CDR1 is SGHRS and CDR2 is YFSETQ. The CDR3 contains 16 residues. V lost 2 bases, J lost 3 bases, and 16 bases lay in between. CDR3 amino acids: CASSLNRVVSTDTQYF. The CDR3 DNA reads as TGCGCCAGCAGCTTAAACAGGGTAGTTTCGACAGATACGCAGTATTTT.

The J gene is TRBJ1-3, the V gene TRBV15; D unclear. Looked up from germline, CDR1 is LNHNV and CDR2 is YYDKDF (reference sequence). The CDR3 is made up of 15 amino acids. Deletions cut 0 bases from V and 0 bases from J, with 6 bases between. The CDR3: CATSRDPDSGNTIYF. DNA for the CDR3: TGTGCCACCAGCAGAGACCCAGACTCTGGAAACACCATATATTTT.

The CDR3 sequence: CASSLAFGGSYEQYF. The DNA for the CDR3 is TGCGCCAGCAGCTTGGCTTTTGGGGGCTCCTACGAGCAGTACTTC. V and J are TRBV5-1 and TRBJ2-7, with D possibly being TRBD1 or TRBD2 (5 bases each). Germline V gives CDR1 SGHRS, CDR2 YFSETQ. This CDR3 is built from 15 residues. Trimming left V 0 bases short and J 0 bases short, with 10 bases between.

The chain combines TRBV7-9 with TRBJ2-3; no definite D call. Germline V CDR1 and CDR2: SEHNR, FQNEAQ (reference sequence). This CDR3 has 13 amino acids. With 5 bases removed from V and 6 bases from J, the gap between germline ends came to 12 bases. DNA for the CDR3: TGTGCCAGCAGCCCCCTCTTCGAGGATACGCAGTATTTT. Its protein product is CASSPLFEDTQYF.

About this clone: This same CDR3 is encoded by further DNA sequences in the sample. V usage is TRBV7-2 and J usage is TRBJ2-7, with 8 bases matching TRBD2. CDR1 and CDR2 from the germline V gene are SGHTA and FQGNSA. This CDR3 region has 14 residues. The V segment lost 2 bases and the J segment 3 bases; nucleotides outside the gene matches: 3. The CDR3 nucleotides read TGTGCCAGCAGCTTACGGCTAGCGGGCTACGAGCAGTACTTC. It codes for CASSLRLAGYEQYF.

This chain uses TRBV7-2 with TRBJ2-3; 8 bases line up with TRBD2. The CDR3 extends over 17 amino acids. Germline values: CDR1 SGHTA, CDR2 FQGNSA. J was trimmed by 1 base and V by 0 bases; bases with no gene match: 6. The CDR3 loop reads CASSLAPGGPGTDTQYF. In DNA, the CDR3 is TGTGCCAGCAGCTTAGCGCCGGGGGGGCCGGGCACAGATACGCAGTATTTT.